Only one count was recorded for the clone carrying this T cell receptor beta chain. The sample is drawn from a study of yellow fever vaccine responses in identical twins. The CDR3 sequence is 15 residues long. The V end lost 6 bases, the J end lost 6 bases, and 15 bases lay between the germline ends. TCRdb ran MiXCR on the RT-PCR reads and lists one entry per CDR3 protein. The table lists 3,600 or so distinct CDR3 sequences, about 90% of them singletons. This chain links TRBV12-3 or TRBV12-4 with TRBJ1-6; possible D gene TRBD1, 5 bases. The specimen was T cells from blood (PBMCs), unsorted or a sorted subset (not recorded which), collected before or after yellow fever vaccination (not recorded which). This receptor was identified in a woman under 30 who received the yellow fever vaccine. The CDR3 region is CASSLGGRTNSPLHF. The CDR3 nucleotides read TGTGCCAGCAGCCTGGGGGGACGAACTAATTCACCCCTCCACTTT.